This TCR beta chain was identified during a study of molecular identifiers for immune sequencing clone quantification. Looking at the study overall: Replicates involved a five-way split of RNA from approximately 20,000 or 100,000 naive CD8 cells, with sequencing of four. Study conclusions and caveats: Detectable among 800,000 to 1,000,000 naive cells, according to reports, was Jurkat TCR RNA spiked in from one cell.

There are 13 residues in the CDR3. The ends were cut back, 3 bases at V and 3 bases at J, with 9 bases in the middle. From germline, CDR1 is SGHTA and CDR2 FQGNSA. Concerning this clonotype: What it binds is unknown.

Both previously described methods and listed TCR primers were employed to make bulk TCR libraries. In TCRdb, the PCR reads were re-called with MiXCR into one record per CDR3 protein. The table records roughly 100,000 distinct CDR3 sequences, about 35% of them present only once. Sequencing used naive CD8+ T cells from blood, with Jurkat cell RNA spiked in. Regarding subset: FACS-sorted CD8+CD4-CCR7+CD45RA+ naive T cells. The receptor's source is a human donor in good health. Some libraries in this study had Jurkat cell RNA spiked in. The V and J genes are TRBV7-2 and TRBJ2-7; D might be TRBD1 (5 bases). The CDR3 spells CASSFWQGYEQYF. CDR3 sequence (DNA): TGTGCCAGCAGCTTTTGGCAGGGCTACGAGCAGTACTTC.